The 23 T cell receptor beta chains listed next were all sequenced from one sample in a study of shared clonotypes between healthy human individuals. Repertoires were generated with immunoSEQ multiplex PCR, while TCRdb's copy carries only in-frame clones and drops some. Of over 2 million clones listed, 95% were seen once; the top ten hold under 0.15%. Sequences were obtained from naive CD4+ T cells sorted from blood. Stated subset: CD45RA+ positively selected. The receptors shown here come from a man between 18 and 35 years old in good health.

This chain joins TRBV5-1 and TRBJ2-7; D may be TRBD1 or TRBD2 (5 bases each). CDR1 is SGHRS and CDR2 is YFSETQ in the germline V gene. V shed 0 bases and J shed 5 bases, with 12 bases lying between them. The CDR3 consists of 14 residues. The CDR3 region is CASSLEGSSHEQYF. The CDR3 DNA follows: TGCGCCAGCAGCTTGGAGGGGAGTTCGCACGAGCAGTACTTC.

The V call is TRBV30, the J call TRBJ2-2; D is unresolved. The CDR3 extends over 11 amino acids. V was trimmed by 2 bases and J by 6 bases, leaving 4 bases between them. Germline V gene sequence: CDR1 GTSNPN, CDR2 SVGIG (reference sequence). The CDR3 is CAWSFPGELFF. Here the CDR3 DNA reads TGTGCCTGGAGTTTCCCCGGGGAGCTGTTTTTT.

The V and J genes are TRBV5-1 and TRBJ2-5; 14 bases are shared with TRBD2. Germline CDR1 SGHRS, CDR2 YFSETQ. V was pared by 4 bases and J by 4 bases, with 6 bases of the junction left unmatched. This CDR3 is 16 amino acids long. CDR3 sequence reads: CASSVGLAGAGETQYF. The CDR3 DNA reads as TGCGCCAGCAGCGTGGGACTAGCGGGAGCTGGAGAGACCCAGTACTTC.

A note on this clone: This sample includes further DNA sequences coding for the same CDR3. This rearrangement joins TRBV15 to TRBJ1-5; TRBD1 is a possible D gene (6 bases). The CDR3 has 15 residues. Germline V gives CDR1 LNHNV, CDR2 YYDKDF (reference sequence). V lost 0 bases and J 4 bases, leaving 10 bases between the germline ends. The CDR3: CATSRDRGLNQPQHF. CDR3 DNA sequence: TGTGCCACCAGCAGAGATAGGGGGTTGAATCAGCCCCAGCATTTT.

The chain is built from TRBV6-6 and TRBJ2-1; TRBD2 matches at 11 bases. The V segment lost 6 bases and the J segment 4 bases; nucleotides outside the gene matches: 5. The CDR3 runs 15 residues. Per the germline V gene, CDR1 is MNHNY and CDR2 is SVGAGI (reference sequence). The CDR3 DNA is TGTGCCAGCAGAATAAGACTAGCGGGGTACAATGAGCAGTTCTTC. It is translated as CASRIRLAGYNEQFF.

V and J are TRBV10-3 and TRBJ2-5, with TRBD2 matching over 8 bases. Germline V CDR1 and CDR2: ENHRY, SYGVKD. The CDR3 is made up of 17 amino acids. V was pared by 2 bases and J by 2 bases, with 10 bases of the junction left unmatched. Here the CDR3 DNA reads TGTGCCATCAGTGAGACCGTAGCGGGATGGGTGCAAGAGACCCAGTACTTC. Its translation: CAISETVAGWVQETQYF.

CDR3: CASSQDYTPRGQPQHF. The CDR3 bases are TGCGCCAGCAGCCAGGACTATACGCCCCGGGGTCAGCCCCAGCATTTT. This rearrangement joins TRBV4-1 to TRBJ1-5; D unclear. V lost 3 bases to trimming and J lost 6 bases, with 18 bases between them. CDR1 is MGHRA, CDR2 YSYEKL, per germline. The CDR3 totals 16 residues.

The chain recombines TRBV23-1 with TRBJ2-7, with a tentative D call TRBD1 (5 bases). TRBV23-1 is reported as an ORF; its role is uncertain. The V end lost 0 bases, the J end lost 7 bases, and 7 bases lay between the germline ends. The CDR3 loop spans 12 amino acids. The CDR3 DNA reads TGCGCCAGCAGTCAATCGGACAAAGAGCAGTACTTC. Its translation: CASSQSDKEQYF.

The gene calls are TRBV7-9 and TRBJ1-3, with a weak D call TRBD1 (5 bases). The V gene lost 5 bases and the J gene lost 6 bases, with 17 bases spanning the gap. The CDR3 is 15 amino acids. Germline CDR1 and CDR2: SEHNR and FQNEAQ (reference sequence). The CDR3 is CASSPRGEQVNTIYF. In DNA, the CDR3 is TGTGCCAGCAGCCCCCGCGGCGAACAGGTAAACACCATATATTTT.

This clone has a single count. V usage is TRBV2 and J usage is TRBJ1-3; D unresolved. The ends were cut back, 8 bases at V and 0 bases at J, with 8 bases in the middle. The germline CDR1 and CDR2 sequences are SNHLY and FYNNEI. The CDR3 consists of 13 residues. The CDR3 region is CASAGDSGNTIYF. CDR3 DNA: TGTGCCAGCGCTGGGGACTCTGGAAACACCATATATTTT.

The chain carries TRBV18 and TRBJ2-7; 8 bases fit TRBD2. This CDR3 spans 15 amino acids. V trimming: 3 bases; J trimming: 2 bases; junction bases outside the gene matches: 6. The V gene's germline CDR1 is KGHSH and CDR2 LQKENI. CDR3 DNA: TGTGCCAGCTCACCTTTCGAGCGGGGGACCTACGAGCAGTACTTC. It yields the protein CASSPFERGTYEQYF.

Only a few counts were recorded for this clone. The chain employs TRBV6-5 and TRBJ1-1; 10 nucleotides agree with TRBD1. CDR1 and CDR2 (germline): MNHEY, SVGAGI. The CDR3 runs to 14 residues. Trimming took 7 bases from V and 4 from J; bases not matched to a gene: 6. CDR3 protein: CASTRTGGSTEAFF. CDR3 DNA: TGTGCCAGCACACGGACAGGGGGTAGCACTGAAGCTTTCTTT.

CDR3 amino acids: CASSDQASGGTDTQYF. CDR3 in DNA: TGCGCCAGCAGCGACCAGGCTAGCGGGGGCACAGATACGCAGTATTTT. This chain connects TRBV5-1 to TRBJ2-3; the match to TRBD2 covers 9 bases. Trimming removed 4 bases from V and 1 base from J; junction bases left unmatched: 7. Germline V gene sequence: CDR1 SGHRS, CDR2 YFSETQ. This CDR3 region has 16 residues.

This clone was observed once. The chain combines TRBV11-2 with TRBJ1-6; 7 positions match TRBD1. V lost 3 bases, J lost 7 bases, and 3 bases stayed unmatched. This CDR3 is 14 amino acids long. CDR1 is SGHAT and CDR2 is FQNNGV in the germline V gene. The CDR3 nucleotides are TGTGCCAGCAGCTTTCAGGGGGTGAATTCACCCCTCCACTTT. It specifies CASSFQGVNSPLHF.

V and J are TRBV19 and TRBJ2-1, with D unresolved. The V gene lost 6 bases and the J gene lost 3 bases, with 18 bases spanning the gap. The germline V gene encodes CDR1 LNHDA and CDR2 SQIVND (reference sequence). This CDR3 comprises 16 residues. In DNA form, the CDR3 reads TGTGCCAGTAGGGCGCAAGGGCAGACGGGCTACAATGAGCAGTTCTTC. This translates into CASRAQGQTGYNEQFF.

V and J are TRBV19 and TRBJ1-5, with 7 positions matching TRBD1. V lost 4 bases, J lost 7 bases, and 19 bases stayed unmatched. The CDR3 has 18 residues. Germline CDR1 is LNHDA and CDR2 is SQIVND (reference sequence). The CDR3 nucleotides read TGTGCCAGTAGTACCCTGACAGGGAAGAGGGATAGAGGACAGCCCCAGCATTTT. Translated: CASSTLTGKRDRGQPQHF.

The chain joins TRBV15 to TRBJ2-7; weak D call: TRBD1 (5 bases). Germline values: CDR1 LNHNV, CDR2 YYDKDF (reference sequence). V was shortened by 3 bases and J by 7 bases, with 7 bases between the two germline ends. CDR3 size: 11 residues. CDR3 sequence: CATSSNREQYF. In DNA form, the CDR3 reads TGTGCCACCAGCAGTAACAGGGAGCAGTACTTC.

The chain employs TRBV5-1 and TRBJ1-1; 7 positions match TRBD1. The CDR3 runs to 13 residues. V gave up 4 bases and J gave up 10 bases; unmatched junction bases: 10. Germline values: CDR1 SGHRS, CDR2 YFSETQ. The CDR3, as DNA: TGCGCCAGCAGCCCCCGACAGGGTGTGGTAGCTTTCTTT. Protein product: CASSPRQGVVAFF.

Comment on this clone: Other nucleotide sequences from this sample produce the same CDR3. The rearrangement links TRBV6-5 to TRBJ1-2, with D possibly matching TRBD1 (6 bases). The CDR3 sequence is 13 residues long. Deletions cut 6 bases from V and 2 bases from J, with 10 bases between. Germline V lookup: CDR1 MNHEY, CDR2 SVGAGI. DNA of the CDR3: TGTGCCAGCAGCCGTGGACAGAACTATGGCTACACCTTC. Amino acid sequence: CASSRGQNYGYTF.

This chain joins TRBV13 and TRBJ1-2; TRBD1 matches 8 bases. This CDR3 contains 14 residues. Germline lookup yields CDR1 PRHDT and CDR2 FYEKMQ (reference sequence). Unmatched junction bases numbered 7, after V lost 2 bases and J lost 8 bases. CDR3 in amino acids: CASSLKDRALGYTF. The CDR3 coding sequence is TGTGCCAGCAGCTTAAAGGACAGGGCCTTGGGCTACACCTTC.

V usage is TRBV5-8 and J usage is TRBJ1-6; TRBD1 matches 7 bases. The germline V gene encodes CDR1 SGHTS and CDR2 YDEGEE. Unmatched junction bases numbered 2, after V lost 4 bases and J lost 4 bases. CDR3 size: 14 residues. Here the CDR3 reads CASSGDSYNSPLHF. In nucleotides, the CDR3 is TGTGCCAGCAGCGGGGACAGTTATAATTCACCCCTCCACTTT.

The chain uses TRBV6-5 and TRBJ2-6; no reliable D call. The CDR3 runs 15 residues. Trimming stripped 6 bases from V and 0 bases from J, with 9 bases between. Germline loops: CDR1 MNHEY, CDR2 SVGAGI. DNA for the CDR3: TGTGCCAGCAGAGGAGAGAGCTCTGGGGCCAACGTCCTGACTTTC. It encodes CASRGESSGANVLTF.

This clone was observed once. This chain connects TRBV27 to TRBJ2-7, with 12 nucleotides matching TRBD2. Trimming took 7 bases from V and 5 from J; bases not matched to a gene: 6. CDR1 and CDR2 (germline): MNHEY, SMNVEV (reference sequence). CDR3 length equals 14 residues. CDR3 loop: CASTRLAGVHEQYF. CDR3 bases: TGTGCCAGCACCAGACTAGCGGGAGTACACGAGCAGTACTTC.